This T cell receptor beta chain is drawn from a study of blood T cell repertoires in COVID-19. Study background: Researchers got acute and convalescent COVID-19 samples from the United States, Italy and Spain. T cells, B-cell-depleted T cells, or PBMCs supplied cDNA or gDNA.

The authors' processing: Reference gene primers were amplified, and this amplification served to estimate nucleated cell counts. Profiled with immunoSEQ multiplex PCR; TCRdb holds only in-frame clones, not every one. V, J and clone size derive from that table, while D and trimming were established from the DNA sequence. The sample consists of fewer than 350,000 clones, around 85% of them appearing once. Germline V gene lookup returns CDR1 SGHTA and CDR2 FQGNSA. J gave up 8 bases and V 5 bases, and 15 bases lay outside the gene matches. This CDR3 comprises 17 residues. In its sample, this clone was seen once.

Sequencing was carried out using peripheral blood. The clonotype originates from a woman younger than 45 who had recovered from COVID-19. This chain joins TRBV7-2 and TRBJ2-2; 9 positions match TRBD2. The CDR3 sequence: CASSRFIAGAGVGELFF. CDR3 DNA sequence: TGTGCCAGCAGCCGCTTCATAGCGGGAGCGGGGGTTGGGGAGCTGTTTTTT.